The 25 T cell receptor beta chains below come from one sample, sequenced in a study of T cell responses to AZD1222 COVID-19 vaccine (dated by TCRdb to about 2021). Sample time point, as interpreted from the label and publication: baseline before first vaccination. The library was prepared using the immunoSEQ multiplex PCR assay. The table was pulled from immuneACCESS by TCRdb, which kept in-frame rearrangements only. Such tables lose some clones; where checked, under half of the loss comes from unresolved V genes, and the rest has no known cause. The sample includes 100,000 to 150,000 clones, with about 89% observed a single time. 4.2% of the sample rests with the top ten. The specimen was peripheral blood, collected on day 0 of AZD1222 vaccination. These receptors were collected from an adult in good health.

The V and J genes are TRBV19 and TRBJ2-1, with TRBD2 matching over 12 bases. CDR1 LNHDA and CDR2 SQIVND come from the germline V gene (reference sequence). The CDR3 consists of 15 residues. Trimming cost V 5 bases and J 6 bases; bases outside gene matches: 5. CDR3 protein: CASSSLAGGANEQFF. The CDR3 DNA reads TGTGCCAGTAGTTCGCTAGCGGGAGGGGCCAATGAGCAGTTCTTC. Drawing the rest from reference TRBV19 and TRBJ2-1, the complete variable domain is DGGITQSPKYLFRKEGQNVTLSCEQNLNHDAMYWYRQDPGQGLRLIYYSQIVNDFQKGDIAEGYSVSREKKESFPLTVTSAQKNPTAFYLCASSSLAGGANEQFFGPGTRLTVL.

The rearrangement joins TRBV7-3 to TRBJ2-5; D may correspond to TRBD1 or TRBD2 (5 bases each). Trimming pared 5 bases from V and 7 bases from J, leaving 11 bases between. The CDR3 length is 12 residues. In germline, CDR1 is SGHTA, CDR2 FQGTGA. CDR3 loop: CASSQGGGTQYF. In DNA, the CDR3 is TGTGCCAGCAGCCAGGGTGGGGGGACCCAGTACTTC.

This sequence joins TRBV3-1 (or the pseudogene TRBV3-2) and TRBJ2-7; no reliable D call. The CDR3 extends over 12 amino acids. Germline CDR1 and CDR2: LGHDT and YNNKEL (reference sequence). V dropped 3 bases and J dropped 12 bases, with 15 bases sitting between them. The DNA of the CDR3 is TGTGCCAGCAGCCACCAGAAGGGAAAATGGTACTTC. It codes for CASSHQKGKWYF.

The J gene is TRBJ1-5, the V gene TRBV7-9; 8 nucleotides line up with TRBD1. CDR3 length: 18 amino acids. The ends lost 2 bases at V and 2 bases at J; junction bases unmatched: 11. The V gene's germline CDR1 is SEHNR and CDR2 FQNEAQ (reference sequence). The CDR3 loop reads CASSLRTGNLFGNQPQHF. The CDR3 DNA follows: TGTGCCAGCAGCTTACGGACAGGGAACCTTTTCGGCAATCAGCCCCAGCATTTT.

The V and J genes are TRBV11-1 and TRBJ2-3; TRBD2 agrees at 10 bases. J gave up 6 bases and V 2 bases, and 5 bases lay outside the gene matches. The CDR3 extends over 15 amino acids. Germline lookup yields CDR1 SGHAT and CDR2 FQDESV (reference sequence). The CDR3 here is CASSLLSGGGDTQYF. In DNA form, the CDR3 reads TGTGCCAGCAGCTTATTAAGCGGGGGGGGCGATACGCAGTATTTT.

This clone was seen a few times. The gene calls are TRBV28 and TRBJ1-3, with D perhaps TRBD1 (6 bases). The CDR3 consists of 15 residues. Germline V lookup: CDR1 MDHEN, CDR2 SYDVKM. V gave up 7 bases and J gave up 1 base, with 14 bases separating them. The CDR3 here is CASKETGGSGNTIYF. The DNA for the CDR3 is TGTGCCAGCAAGGAGACAGGCGGGTCTGGAAACACCATATATTTT.

V and J are TRBV28 and TRBJ2-7; possibly TRBD1 or TRBD2 for D (6 bases each). V shed 6 bases and J shed 1 base, with 10 bases lying between them. CDR3 size: 13 residues. Germline V gene data show CDR1 as MDHEN and CDR2 as SYDVKM. CDR3: CASREGQSYEQYF. DNA of the CDR3: TGTGCCAGCAGGGAGGGACAATCCTACGAGCAGTACTTC. The full variable domain, rest sourced from reference TRBV28 and TRBJ2-7, is DVKVTQSSRYLVKRTGEKVFLECVQDMDHENMFWYRQDPGLGLRLIYFSYDVKMKEKGDIPEGYSVSREKKERFSLILESASTNQTSMYLCASREGQSYEQYFGPGTRLTVT.

The chain is built from TRBV6-5 and TRBJ1-3; 8 bases are shared with TRBD1. J was trimmed by 2 bases and V by 8 bases; bases with no gene match: 8. The CDR3 totals 15 residues. Germline assignment: CDR1 MNHEY and CDR2 SVGAGI. This chain's CDR3 is CASHDRGMAGNTIYF. The CDR3 coding sequence is TGTGCCAGCCATGACAGGGGCATGGCTGGAAACACCATATATTTT.

J is TRBJ1-2 and V is TRBV6-5, with D unclear. V lost 0 bases to trimming and J lost 4 bases, with 12 bases between them. The V gene's germline CDR1 is MNHEY and CDR2 SVGAGI. The CDR3 runs 15 residues. The CDR3 here is CASSYSLSQLYGYTF. The CDR3 DNA sequence: TGTGCCAGCAGTTACTCGCTTTCTCAGCTCTATGGCTACACCTTC.

This chain uses TRBV23-1 with TRBJ1-2; D might be TRBD1 (6 bases). TRBV23-1 is an ORF for which the function is uncertain. CDR3 length: 14 residues. V lost 4 bases to trimming and J lost 7 bases, with 16 bases between them. The CDR3 DNA reads TGCGCCAGCAGTCTATCCACAGGGTCAAGTGGCTACACCTTC. Amino acid sequence: CASSLSTGSSGYTF.

V and J are TRBV15 and TRBJ2-1; 12 bases map to TRBD1. Germline assignment: CDR1 LNHNV and CDR2 YYDKDF (reference sequence). V lost 3 bases and J lost 6; bases outside the gene matches: 9. The CDR3 totals 17 residues. This CDR3 reads CATSRWGTGGEVNEQFF. DNA for the CDR3: TGTGCCACCAGCAGGTGGGGGACAGGGGGCGAGGTCAATGAGCAGTTCTTC.

V usage is TRBV28 and J usage is TRBJ2-3; tentatively, D is TRBD1 or TRBD2 (5 bases each). With 5 bases removed from V and 2 bases from J, the gap between germline ends came to 14 bases. This CDR3 has 15 amino acids. Germline values: CDR1 MDHEN, CDR2 SYDVKM. The CDR3 region is CASSPRGGLTDTQYF. CDR3 sequence (DNA): TGTGCCAGCAGTCCGAGGGGTGGCCTCACAGATACGCAGTATTTT.

The J gene is TRBJ2-2, the V gene TRBV7-6; D unclear. Germline-derived CDR1 and CDR2 are SGHVS and FNYEAQ. V was clipped by 6 bases and J by 1 base, with 3 bases between them. CDR3 length: 12 residues. In nucleotides, the CDR3 is TGTGCCAGCAGGGGGAACACCGGGGAGCTGTTTTTT. It yields the protein CASRGNTGELFF.

This clone has only one observation. The V call is TRBV7-2, the J call TRBJ2-5; D gene unclear. Looked up from germline, CDR1 is SGHTA and CDR2 is FQGNSA. The length of the CDR3 is 18 residues. Trimming took off 6 bases at V and 2 bases at J, with 25 bases between the two ends. The chain's CDR3 is CASRPDPEPPQRQETQYF. DNA of the CDR3: TGTGCCAGCAGACCGGACCCAGAACCCCCGCAGAGACAAGAGACCCAGTACTTC.

The chain carries TRBV24-1 and TRBJ2-5, with TRBD1 matching over 7 bases. The CDR3 loop spans 16 amino acids. Germline V CDR1 and CDR2: KGHDR, SFDVKD. The junction had 8 bases not matched to a gene; V was cut back by 3 bases and J by 2 bases. The CDR3 region is CATSDPTGQAQETQYF. The CDR3 bases are TGTGCCACCAGTGATCCGACTGGACAGGCTCAAGAGACCCAGTACTTC.

This chain joins TRBV7-2 and TRBJ1-5, with D uncertain. Germline CDR1 and CDR2: SGHTA and FQGNSA. CDR3 length: 15 amino acids. V dropped 5 bases and J dropped 2 bases, with 13 bases sitting between them. The CDR3 reads CASSASFGGNQPQHF. The CDR3 bases are TGTGCCAGCAGCGCTAGTTTTGGGGGCAATCAGCCCCAGCATTTT.

The chain joins TRBV10-3 to TRBJ2-3; TRBD2 might be the D (6 bases). Germline lookup yields CDR1 ENHRY and CDR2 SYGVKD. The CDR3 spans 12 residues. V lost 10 bases to trimming and J lost 3 bases, with 11 bases between them. Written as DNA, the CDR3 is TGTGCCACCCGACTAGGGACAGATACGCAGTATTTT. Residues: CATRLGTDTQYF.

V usage is TRBV4-2 and J usage is TRBJ2-2; 7 nucleotides agree with TRBD1. CDR3 length: 15 residues. In germline, CDR1 is LGHNA, CDR2 YNFKEQ. J gave up 14 bases and V 2 bases, and 14 bases lay outside the gene matches. CDR3 sequence: CASSQPPTGNDDLFF. CDR3 nucleotide sequence: TGTGCCAGCAGCCAACCCCCGACAGGGAACGATGACCTGTTTTTT.

This rearrangement joins TRBV27 to TRBJ1-1; 7 positions agree with TRBD1. The V gene's germline CDR1 is MNHEY and CDR2 SMNVEV (reference sequence). The V segment lost 2 bases and the J segment 5 bases; nucleotides outside the gene matches: 8. The CDR3 consists of 15 residues. CDR3 loop: CASSLRGGDKTEAFF. The CDR3 coding sequence is TGTGCCAGCAGTTTAAGAGGGGGCGATAAAACTGAAGCTTTCTTT.

The chain joins TRBV3-1 (or the pseudogene TRBV3-2) to TRBJ1-4; D perhaps matches TRBD1 (5 bases). Germline V gives CDR1 LGHDT, CDR2 YNNKEL (reference sequence). This CDR3 has 16 residues. V shed 1 base and J shed 3 bases, with 12 bases lying between them. CDR3 DNA sequence: TGTGCCAGCAGCCAAGCGCAGGGAGGGCCTAATGAAAAACTGTTTTTT. Translated, it gives CASSQAQGGPNEKLFF.

The chain has TRBV19 and TRBJ1-1; 8 nucleotides line up with TRBD1. With 4 bases clipped from V and 4 bases from J, the junction kept 5 bases outside the gene matches. The CDR3 spans 14 residues. Per the germline V gene, CDR1 is LNHDA and CDR2 is SQIVND (reference sequence). CDR3 amino acids: CASSTGTGFTEAFF. CDR3 nucleotide sequence: TGTGCCAGTAGTACCGGGACAGGTTTCACTGAAGCTTTCTTT. The whole variable domain, remainder taken from reference TRBV19 and TRBJ1-1, is DGGITQSPKYLFRKEGQNVTLSCEQNLNHDAMYWYRQDPGQGLRLIYYSQIVNDFQKGDIAEGYSVSREKKESFPLTVTSAQKNPTAFYLCASSTGTGFTEAFFGQGTRLTVV.

This CDR3 is CASSRTPGQPDNSPLHF. In DNA form, the CDR3 reads TGCGCCAGCAGCCGAACTCCGGGACAGCCAGATAATTCACCCCTCCACTTT. V gene TRBV5-1 combines with J gene TRBJ1-6; 7 nucleotides line up with TRBD1. CDR3 size: 17 residues. The germline CDR1 and CDR2 sequences are SGHRS and YFSETQ. J gave up 5 bases and V 4 bases, and 12 bases lay outside the gene matches.

The V call is TRBV7-9, the J call TRBJ1-4; 8 bases agree with TRBD1. J was trimmed by 5 bases and V by 5 bases; bases with no gene match: 7. Germline CDR1 reads SEHNR; CDR2 reads FQNEAQ (reference sequence). This CDR3 comprises 15 residues. CDR3 in amino acids: CASSPTGGVNEKLFF. In DNA form, the CDR3 reads TGTGCCAGCAGCCCCACAGGGGGAGTAAATGAAAAACTGTTTTTT.

This chain uses TRBV6-2 or TRBV6-3 with TRBJ1-4; D is perhaps TRBD1 (5 bases). The CDR3 spans 16 residues. Germline CDR1 reads MNHEY; CDR2 reads SVGEGT. The V end lost 2 bases, the J end lost 4 bases, and 14 bases lay between the germline ends. CDR3 nucleotide sequence: TGTGCCAGCAGTTACCATGGGACCACGGGTAATGAAAAACTGTTTTTT. It translates to CASSYHGTTGNEKLFF.

The rearrangement joins TRBV28 to TRBJ1-3, with D tentatively TRBD1 (6 bases). Germline CDR1 reads MDHEN; CDR2 reads SYDVKM. The CDR3 length is 16 residues. Trimming took 5 bases from V and 7 from J, leaving 21 bases between them. The CDR3 is CASSSSTGVRSNTIYF. CDR3 nucleotide sequence: TGTGCCAGCAGTAGTTCGACAGGTGTTCGGAGTAACACCATATATTTT.